This T cell receptor beta chain emerged from a study of T cells in Graves' hyperthyroidism and ophthalmopathy. General observations from the study: Blood also showed most of the thyroid clonotypes that were expanded above 0.001. Model output signaled ophthalmopathy a median around 6.9 months ahead of onset.

Graves' hyperthyroidism qualified as stable when ophthalmopathy did not progress within 18 months. Fresh peripheral blood, 9.5 to 10 ml of it, supplied the PBMCs. In germline, CDR1 is MDHEN, CDR2 SYDVKM. The CDR3 contains 15 residues. Deletions cut 6 bases from V and 0 bases from J, with 12 bases between. Amplification targeted TCR beta CDR3 regions from RNA transcripts. The primer set for the first-round RT-PCR of the TCR CDR3 was HTBI. TCRdb analysed the multiplex PCR reads with MiXCR anew, one entry per CDR3 protein. The sample yields about 350,000 distinct CDR3 sequences, approximately 15% seen once. For this clonotype: Its specificity is unknown.

The V call is TRBV28, the J call TRBJ2-4; D is unresolved. This sequence originates from a woman in her thirties with Graves' hyperthyroidism. Material: blood. CDR3 nucleotide sequence: TGTGCCAGCAGCAAGACGGTGCTAGCCAAAAACATTCAGTACTTC. This codes for CASSKTVLAKNIQYF.